This is a list of T cell receptor beta chains from one sample in a study of Graves' ophthalmopathy and Graves' hyperthyroidism. TCRdb re-called the multiplex PCR reads with MiXCR, one entry per CDR3 protein. The sample yields 740,000 or so distinct CDR3 sequences, roughly 40% seen once. Sequenced: peripheral blood. The source of these receptors is an adult man with Graves' ophthalmopathy. CDR3s include the opening cysteine and the closing phenylalanine or tryptophan. The D gene is left open where the match is weak. Only some rows state a clone size, as once, few, many or a class for expanded clones.

len: 16; d_gene: NA; abundance: NA; j_gene: TRBJ1-3; v_gene: TRBV29-1; CDR3aa: CSVTPGGGFNGYTIYF; CDR3nt: TGCAGCGTAACCCCGGGGGGGGGATTTAATGGCTACACCATATATTTT
len: 14; d_gene: NA; abundance: once; j_gene: TRBJ2-7; v_gene: TRBV7-9; CDR3aa: CASKPGQASYQQYF; CDR3nt: TGTGCCAGCAAACCGGGGCAGGCCTCCTACCAGCAGTACTTC
len: 14; d_gene: NA; abundance: NA; j_gene: TRBJ2-7; v_gene: TRBV20-1; CDR3aa: CSARDHRDSYEQYF; CDR3nt: TGCAGTGCTAGGGACCACAGGGACTCCTACGAGCAGTACTTC
len: 13; d_gene: NA; abundance: few; j_gene: TRBJ1-4; v_gene: TRBV2; CDR3aa: CASSVGVTEKLFF; CDR3nt: TGTGCCAGCAGTGTGGGGGTTACAGAAAAACTGTTTTTT
len: 15; d_gene: TRBD1; abundance: NA; j_gene: TRBJ2-7; v_gene: TRBV20-1; CDR3aa: CSAKDSGQGLDEQYF; CDR3nt: TGCAGTGCCAAAGATTCCGGACAGGGACTGGACGAGCAGTACTTC
len: 15; d_gene: TRBD1; abundance: few; j_gene: TRBJ1-1; v_gene: TRBV20-1; CDR3aa: CSAKTGQHMNTEAFF; CDR3nt: TGCAGTGCAAAAACGGGACAGCATATGAACACTGAAGCTTTCTTT
len: 16; d_gene: NA; abundance: NA; j_gene: TRBJ1-4; v_gene: TRBV2; CDR3aa: CASSEDTLATNEKLFF; CDR3nt: TGTGCCAGCAGTGAAGATACCCTTGCAACTAATGAAAAACTGTTTTTT
len: 17; d_gene: NA; abundance: NA; j_gene: TRBJ1-2; v_gene: TRBV10-3; CDR3aa: CASSSGVGTSANYGYTF; CDR3nt: TGTGCCAGCAGTTCTGGCGTAGGGACATCAGCTAACTATGGCTACACCTTC
len: 16; d_gene: NA; abundance: NA; j_gene: TRBJ2-5; v_gene: TRBV2; CDR3aa: CASSEEGAYYQETQYF; CDR3nt: TGTGCCAGCAGTGAAGAAGGGGCGTACTACCAAGAGACCCAGTACTTC
len: 15; d_gene: TRBD2; abundance: NA; j_gene: TRBJ2-7; v_gene: TRBV6-5; CDR3aa: CASSFSGTSVHEQYF; CDR3nt: TGTGCCAGCAGTTTCTCCGGGACTAGCGTCCACGAGCAGTACTTC
len: 17; d_gene: TRBD1; abundance: NA; j_gene: TRBJ1-6; v_gene: TRBV10-3; CDR3aa: CASSYNTPGQPNSPLHF; CDR3nt: TGTGCCAGCAGCTACAATACCCCGGGACAGCCTAATTCACCCCTCCACTTT
len: 13; d_gene: NA; abundance: few; j_gene: TRBJ2-5; v_gene: TRBV7-9; CDR3aa: CASSLQAVETQYF; CDR3nt: TGTGCCAGCAGCTTACAGGCAGTGGAGACCCAGTACTTC
len: 14; d_gene: NA; abundance: few; j_gene: TRBJ2-5; v_gene: TRBV9; CDR3aa: CASSVLAEQETQYF; CDR3nt: TGTGCCAGCAGCGTTCTGGCAGAGCAAGAGACCCAGTACTTC
len: 17; d_gene: TRBD1; abundance: once; j_gene: TRBJ1-1; v_gene: TRBV20-1; CDR3aa: CSAPYRQGRPLNTEAFF; CDR3nt: TGCAGTGCCCCTTACAGACAGGGGCGTCCCCTGAACACTGAAGCTTTCTTT
len: 16; d_gene: NA; abundance: many; j_gene: TRBJ1-5; v_gene: TRBV15; CDR3aa: CATSRVRGSSNQPQHF; CDR3nt: TGTGCCACCAGCAGAGTGCGGGGATCGAGCAATCAGCCCCAGCATTTT
len: 15; d_gene: TRBD1; abundance: NA; j_gene: TRBJ2-5; v_gene: TRBV2; CDR3aa: CASSGGQVGSQPQYF; CDR3nt: TGTGCCAGCAGCGGGGGACAGGTAGGAAGTCAGCCCCAGTACTTC
len: 12; d_gene: NA; abundance: NA; j_gene: TRBJ1-2; v_gene: TRBV29-1; CDR3aa: CSALTGIVGYTF; CDR3nt: TGCAGCGCCCTGACAGGCATCGTGGGCTACACCTTC
len: 14; d_gene: TRBD1; abundance: many; j_gene: TRBJ1-1; v_gene: TRBV29-1; CDR3aa: CSAGTGGMNTEAFF; CDR3nt: TGCAGCGCTGGGACAGGGGGGATGAACACTGAAGCTTTCTTT
len: 15; d_gene: TRBD1; abundance: many; j_gene: TRBJ1-2; v_gene: TRBV7-8; CDR3aa: CASSLSTGVGDGYTF; CDR3nt: TGTGCCAGCAGCCTCTCGACAGGGGTAGGGGATGGCTACACCTTC
len: 15; d_gene: NA; abundance: few; j_gene: TRBJ1-5; v_gene: TRBV20-1; CDR3aa: CSATITGLLDQPQHF; CDR3nt: TGCAGTGCTACAATTACAGGGTTATTGGATCAGCCCCAGCATTTT
len: 14; d_gene: NA; abundance: NA; j_gene: TRBJ2-7; v_gene: TRBV6-5; CDR3aa: CATTITRGWNEQYF; CDR3nt: TGTGCCACCACCATCACACGGGGTTGGAACGAGCAGTACTTC
len: 17; d_gene: NA; abundance: many; j_gene: TRBJ2-6; v_gene: TRBV5-4; CDR3aa: CASSLGGRSSGANVLTF; CDR3nt: TGTGCCAGCAGCTTGGGGGGGAGAAGCTCTGGGGCCAACGTCCTGACTTTC
len: 14; d_gene: NA; abundance: few; j_gene: TRBJ2-2; v_gene: TRBV7-9; CDR3aa: CASSLTIQGGELFF; CDR3nt: TGTGCCAGCAGCTTGACCATCCAGGGAGGGGAGCTGTTTTTT
len: 14; d_gene: NA; abundance: NA; j_gene: TRBJ2-5; v_gene: TRBV5-1; CDR3aa: CASSPGGERETQYF; CDR3nt: TGCGCCAGCAGCCCCGGCGGGGAACGAGAGACCCAGTACTTC
len: 12; d_gene: NA; abundance: NA; j_gene: TRBJ2-7; v_gene: TRBV5-6; CDR3aa: CASSIQKGEQYF; CDR3nt: TGTGCCAGCAGTATACAGAAAGGGGAGCAGTACTTC
len: 12; d_gene: NA; abundance: many; j_gene: TRBJ1-1; v_gene: TRBV10-3; CDR3aa: CAISETVTEAFF; CDR3nt: TGTGCCATCAGTGAGACGGTTACTGAAGCTTTCTTT
len: 16; d_gene: NA; abundance: few; j_gene: TRBJ1-6; v_gene: TRBV4-3; CDR3aa: CASSQDTAAGHSPLHF; CDR3nt: TGCGCCAGCAGCCAAGATACGGCGGCAGGGCACTCACCCCTCCACTTT
len: 16; d_gene: TRBD1; abundance: NA; j_gene: TRBJ1-6; v_gene: TRBV11-1; CDR3aa: CAWSAYRDRGKSPLHF; CDR3nt: TGTGCCTGGAGTGCCTACCGGGACAGGGGTAAATCACCCCTCCACTTT
len: 16; d_gene: NA; abundance: few; j_gene: TRBJ2-3; v_gene: TRBV7-8; CDR3aa: CASSLVGRLAEGTQYF; CDR3nt: TGTGCCAGCAGCTTAGTGGGTCGGCTAGCAGAGGGGACGCAGTATTTT
len: 13; d_gene: NA; abundance: many; j_gene: TRBJ2-2; v_gene: TRBV25-1; CDR3aa: CASGDQGSGELFF; CDR3nt: TGTGCCAGCGGTGATCAGGGGTCCGGGGAGCTGTTTTTT
len: 13; d_gene: TRBD1; abundance: NA; j_gene: TRBJ1-2; v_gene: TRBV24-1; CDR3aa: CATSVSGTDGYTF; CDR3nt: TGTGCCACCAGTGTCTCCGGGACAGATGGCTACACCTTC
len: 16; d_gene: NA; abundance: few; j_gene: TRBJ1-2; v_gene: TRBV2; CDR3aa: CASSSSGWDTYYGYTF; CDR3nt: TGTGCCAGCAGTTCCAGCGGCTGGGACACCTACTATGGCTACACCTTC
len: 13; d_gene: TRBD1; abundance: NA; j_gene: TRBJ1-2; v_gene: TRBV25-1; CDR3aa: CASTRQGVGGYTF; CDR3nt: TGTGCCAGCACCAGACAGGGTGTGGGCGGCTACACCTTC
len: 12; d_gene: NA; abundance: many; j_gene: TRBJ1-6; v_gene: TRBV10-2; CDR3aa: CASSEENSPLHF; CDR3nt: TGCGCCAGCAGTGAAGAAAATTCACCCCTCCACTTT
len: 15; d_gene: NA; abundance: few; j_gene: TRBJ1-5; v_gene: TRBV19; CDR3aa: CASSILTSSNQPQHF; CDR3nt: TGTGCCAGTAGTATTTTAACAAGTAGCAATCAGCCCCAGCATTTT
len: 16; d_gene: NA; abundance: NA; j_gene: TRBJ1-3; v_gene: TRBV5-1; CDR3aa: CASSLVGGTSGNTIYF; CDR3nt: TGCGCCAGCAGCTTAGTAGGCGGAACCTCTGGAAACACCATATATTTT
len: 15; d_gene: TRBD2; abundance: NA; j_gene: TRBJ2-5; v_gene: TRBV7-9; CDR3aa: CASSPLAGVSETQYF; CDR3nt: TGTGCCAGCAGCCCACTAGCGGGAGTTAGTGAGACCCAGTACTTC
len: 18; d_gene: NA; abundance: NA; j_gene: TRBJ2-5; v_gene: TRBV7-1; CDR3aa: CASSSWRIGLQKQETQYF; CDR3nt: TGTGCCAGCAGCTCCTGGAGGATCGGACTACAAAAACAAGAGACCCAGTACTTC
len: 14; d_gene: NA; abundance: few; j_gene: TRBJ1-2; v_gene: TRBV19; CDR3aa: CASSIDTISYGYTF; CDR3nt: TGTGCCAGTAGTATAGACACCATTTCCTATGGCTACACCTTC
len: 14; d_gene: NA; abundance: NA; j_gene: TRBJ2-7; v_gene: TRBV5-6; CDR3aa: CASSLPGVSYEQYF; CDR3nt: TGTGCCAGCAGCTTGCCGGGGGTCTCCTACGAGCAGTACTTC
len: 13; d_gene: NA; abundance: few; j_gene: TRBJ1-5; v_gene: TRBV5-5; CDR3aa: CASSFEGNQPQHF; CDR3nt: TGTGCCAGCAGCTTTGAGGGGAATCAGCCCCAGCATTTT
len: 18; d_gene: NA; abundance: NA; j_gene: TRBJ2-2; v_gene: TRBV15; CDR3aa: CATSRDLEGMIGSGELFF; CDR3nt: TGTGCCACCAGCAGAGATCTAGAGGGTATGATTGGATCCGGGGAGCTGTTTTTT
len: 14; d_gene: NA; abundance: NA; j_gene: TRBJ1-1; v_gene: TRBV20-1; CDR3aa: CSASSTRGNTEAFF; CDR3nt: TGCAGTGCTAGCTCTACAAGGGGCAACACTGAAGCTTTCTTT
len: 12; d_gene: NA; abundance: NA; j_gene: TRBJ2-5; v_gene: TRBV7-6; CDR3aa: CAWSLARETQYF; CDR3nt: TGTGCCTGGAGTCTCGCAAGGGAGACCCAGTACTTC
len: 12; d_gene: NA; abundance: many; j_gene: TRBJ1-1; v_gene: TRBV29-1; CDR3aa: CSGRTPGTEAFF; CDR3nt: TGCAGCGGGAGGACACCTGGGACTGAAGCTTTCTTT
len: 14; d_gene: NA; abundance: NA; j_gene: TRBJ2-7; v_gene: TRBV12-3/TRBV12-4; CDR3aa: CASSPTERAYEQYF; CDR3nt: TGTGCCAGCAGTCCGACGGAACGGGCTTACGAGCAGTACTTC
len: 15; d_gene: NA; abundance: many; j_gene: TRBJ2-7; v_gene: TRBV4-2; CDR3aa: CASSQGYTGRYEQYF; CDR3nt: TGTGCCAGCAGCCAAGGTTACACGGGACGTTACGAGCAGTACTTC
len: 17; d_gene: NA; abundance: many; j_gene: TRBJ2-5; v_gene: TRBV11-2; CDR3aa: CASSLGRGPRRRETQYF; CDR3nt: TGTGCCAGCAGCTTAGGACGGGGGCCGAGGAGAAGAGAGACCCAGTACTTC
len: 15; d_gene: TRBD1; abundance: NA; j_gene: TRBJ1-1; v_gene: TRBV6-5; CDR3aa: CASSTRDSGLTEAFF; CDR3nt: TGTGCCAGCAGCACCCGGGACAGCGGATTGACTGAAGCTTTCTTT
len: 14; d_gene: NA; abundance: few; j_gene: TRBJ1-4; v_gene: TRBV7-9; CDR3aa: CASSLAQNNEKLFF; CDR3nt: TGTGCCAGCAGCCTCGCGCAGAATAATGAAAAACTGTTTTTT